The rows below give T cell receptor beta chains drawn from one sample of a study of human T cells and chemical hapten exposure. TCRdb analysed the RACE reads with MiXCR anew, one entry per CDR3 protein. The sample records around 300,000 distinct CDR3 sequences, 6% to 8.5% being singletons. The sample consisted of whole blood, taken in connection with sensitization to the hapten diphenylcyclopropenone (DPC). Receptors were obtained from a woman aged 18-35 years with alopecia areata. Some clones in this sample may be carry-over from other donors' samples. The CDR3 runs from the conserved cysteine through the conserved F or W. Each record gives: D gene, V gene, J gene, clone size, CDR3 DNA, CDR3 protein. The D gene is left open where the match is weak. Not all rows give a size; the values are once, few, many and, for expanded clones, a class.

D: -
V: TRBV3-1
J: TRBJ2-7
size: -
DNA: TGTGCCAGCAGCCACGGAGTACAGAGCTCCTACGAGCAGTACTTC
CDR3: CASSHGVQSSYEQYF

D: -
V: TRBV9
J: TRBJ1-6
size: -
DNA: TGTGCCAGCAGCGTGGGGATGGGTCAGGTTTATTCACCCCTCCACTTT
CDR3: CASSVGMGQVYSPLHF

D: -
V: TRBV20-1
J: TRBJ1-2
size: many
DNA: TGCAGTGCCGAAGACGGGACGATCTATGGCTACACCTTC
CDR3: CSAEDGTIYGYTF

D: -
V: TRBV28
J: TRBJ1-3
size: few
DNA: TGTGCCAGCAGTTTATTATACTCTGGAAACACCATATATTTT
CDR3: CASSLLYSGNTIYF

D: -
V: TRBV6-2/TRBV6-3
J: TRBJ1-1
size: -
DNA: TGTGCCGCCCGAAGGGGGAACGGTTATGACACTGAAGCTTTCTTT
CDR3: CAARRGNGYDTEAFF

D: -
V: TRBV3-1
J: TRBJ2-1
size: -
DNA: TGTGCCAGCAGCCAAGGGACAGGCGGGGGTTACAATGAGCAGTTCTTC
CDR3: CASSQGTGGGYNEQFF

D: -
V: TRBV7-9
J: TRBJ1-5
size: many
DNA: TGTGCCAGCAGCCTCGCGGAACCCCAGCATTTT
CDR3: CASSLAEPQHF

D: TRBD1
V: TRBV5-1
J: TRBJ2-4
size: many
DNA: TGCGCCAGCAGCCCCGGGACAGGGCAAAACATTCAGTACTTC
CDR3: CASSPGTGQNIQYF

D: -
V: TRBV12-3/TRBV12-4
J: TRBJ2-3
size: few
DNA: TGTGCCAGCACTTTAGGGGGCGGGATTACCACAGATACGCAGTATTTT
CDR3: CASTLGGGITTDTQYF

D: TRBD1
V: TRBV20-1
J: TRBJ1-4
size: -
DNA: TGCAGTGCTAGCCGGGACAGAGTTAATGAAAAACTGTTTTTT
CDR3: CSASRDRVNEKLFF

D: -
V: TRBV18
J: TRBJ1-3
size: -
DNA: TGTGCCAGCTCACCCAGGGTCTCTGGAAACACCATATATTTT
CDR3: CASSPRVSGNTIYF

D: TRBD1
V: TRBV11-3
J: TRBJ2-7
size: few
DNA: TGTGCCAGCAGCTACCGACAGGGTGACGAGCAGTACTTC
CDR3: CASSYRQGDEQYF

D: -
V: TRBV6-5
J: TRBJ1-5
size: few
DNA: TGTGCCAGCAGTTCTCTTTACGACACGAGCAATCAGCCCCAGCATTTT
CDR3: CASSSLYDTSNQPQHF

D: -
V: TRBV9
J: TRBJ2-3
size: few
DNA: TGTGCCAGCAGCGTAGTGGGTTTTAGCACAGATACGCAGTATTTT
CDR3: CASSVVGFSTDTQYF

D: TRBD1
V: TRBV25-1
J: TRBJ1-2
size: few
DNA: TGTGCCAGCAGTGAAGGGACAGGGGCCCTGGCCTATGGCTACACCTTC
CDR3: CASSEGTGALAYGYTF

D: TRBD1
V: TRBV28
J: TRBJ2-7
size: -
DNA: TGTGCCAGCAGTCAGATCAGGGGGCTTGGGTACTACGAGCAGTACTTC
CDR3: CASSQIRGLGYYEQYF

D: -
V: TRBV28
J: TRBJ1-1
size: -
DNA: TGTGCCAGCCGCGGGCCCACTGAAGCTTTCTTT
CDR3: CASRGPTEAFF

D: TRBD1
V: TRBV7-2
J: TRBJ2-3
size: few
DNA: TGTGCCAGCATTCCAGGGGGTCAGACCACAGATACGCAGTATTTT
CDR3: CASIPGGQTTDTQYF

D: -
V: TRBV29-1
J: TRBJ1-1
size: -
DNA: TGCAGCGTTGGTAGGCAGGGTAACACTGAAGCTTTCTTT
CDR3: CSVGRQGNTEAFF

D: TRBD1
V: TRBV28
J: TRBJ1-1
size: few
DNA: TGTGCCAGCAGCCCTGGGACAGCCCGTGAAGCTTTCTTT
CDR3: CASSPGTAREAFF

D: -
V: TRBV9
J: TRBJ2-5
size: few
DNA: TGTGCCAGCAGCGTAGATCAAGAGACCCAGTACTTC
CDR3: CASSVDQETQYF

D: TRBD1
V: TRBV5-6
J: TRBJ1-2
size: few
DNA: TGTGCCAGCAGCGCCGGGACAGGCCCTGAAGGGGGCTACACCTTC
CDR3: CASSAGTGPEGGYTF

D: -
V: TRBV5-1
J: TRBJ1-6
size: -
DNA: TGCGCCAGCAGCTTGGGGACAGCAAATAATTCACCCCTCCACTTT
CDR3: CASSLGTANNSPLHF

D: -
V: TRBV18
J: TRBJ2-3
size: medium-sized
DNA: TGTGCCAGCTCGTTATCTGGGGCGGGCCGCACAGATACGCAGTATTTT
CDR3: CASSLSGAGRTDTQYF

D: -
V: TRBV7-2
J: TRBJ1-3
size: few
DNA: TGTGCCAGCAGTGTACCCGCCGGGCGTGCGTCTGGAAACACCATATATTTT
CDR3: CASSVPAGRASGNTIYF

D: -
V: TRBV6-5
J: TRBJ1-4
size: few
DNA: TGTGCCAGCAGTTACAGCTGGGGGCCGACTAATGAAAAACTGTTTTTT
CDR3: CASSYSWGPTNEKLFF

D: -
V: TRBV29-1
J: TRBJ1-1
size: many
DNA: TGCAGCGCTGACAGGAATTACCCGAACACTGAAGCTTTCTTT
CDR3: CSADRNYPNTEAFF

D: -
V: TRBV4-3
J: TRBJ2-2
size: many
DNA: TGCGCCAGCAGCCAAGGGGGAGGAAGGAACACCGGGGAGCTGTTTTTT
CDR3: CASSQGGGRNTGELFF

D: -
V: TRBV6-6
J: TRBJ1-1
size: many
DNA: TGTGCCAGCAGTTCACAGGCGAACACTGAAGCTTTCTTT
CDR3: CASSSQANTEAFF

D: TRBD2
V: TRBV4-1
J: TRBJ2-1
size: many
DNA: TGCGCCAGCAGCCAAGATCGTTCGCGGCTAGCGGGGGTGCGGGCTGAGCAGTTCTTC
CDR3: CASSQDRSRLAGVRAEQFF

D: -
V: TRBV10-3
J: TRBJ2-7
size: -
DNA: TGTGCCACCGGTCCAGATACCTACGAGCAGTACTTC
CDR3: CATGPDTYEQYF

D: -
V: TRBV27
J: TRBJ2-4
size: few
DNA: TGTGCCAGCAGTCCCAGCCCGGGGCGGGTAGCCAAAAACATTCAGTACTTC
CDR3: CASSPSPGRVAKNIQYF

D: TRBD1
V: TRBV11-2
J: TRBJ2-3
size: many
DNA: TGTGCCAGCAGCTCAACAGGGGGTCCAGATACGCAGTATTTT
CDR3: CASSSTGGPDTQYF

D: -
V: TRBV14
J: TRBJ1-1
size: few
DNA: TGTGCCAGCAGCCAACCGGTATTCAACACTGAAGCTTTCTTT
CDR3: CASSQPVFNTEAFF

D: -
V: TRBV5-1
J: TRBJ1-6
size: few
DNA: TGCGCCAGCAGCTTTTCCCAGCCGACAACGGGTTCACCCCTCCACTTT
CDR3: CASSFSQPTTGSPLHF

D: -
V: TRBV2
J: TRBJ1-6
size: few
DNA: TGTGCCAGCAGTGAACAGGAACTTAATTCACCCCTCCACTTT
CDR3: CASSEQELNSPLHF

D: -
V: TRBV12-3/TRBV12-4
J: TRBJ1-5
size: -
DNA: TGTGCCAGCAGTTTAAAGGGTAGCAATCAGCCCCAGCATTTT
CDR3: CASSLKGSNQPQHF

D: TRBD1
V: TRBV4-2
J: TRBJ1-1
size: -
DNA: TGTGCCAGCAGCCAAGAAGTCGCCGGGACAGTATCGCGGGCGTCTGCTTTCTTT
CDR3: CASSQEVAGTVSRASAFF

D: -
V: TRBV3-1
J: TRBJ2-7
size: many
DNA: TGTGCCAGCAGCCCGGGGCACAGGTTATCGGGCTACGAGCAGTACTTC
CDR3: CASSPGHRLSGYEQYF

D: -
V: TRBV6-1
J: TRBJ2-4
size: many
DNA: TGTGCCAGCAGTGAAGTCGTAGGGGTAAACATTCAGTACTTC
CDR3: CASSEVVGVNIQYF

D: -
V: TRBV28
J: TRBJ1-1
size: -
DNA: TGTGCCATTTCCGGGAGGGGAGCTGAAGCTTTCTTT
CDR3: CAISGRGAEAFF

D: -
V: TRBV5-1
J: TRBJ1-6
size: -
DNA: TGCGCCAGCAGCTCCGACGTATATAATTCACCCCTCCACTTT
CDR3: CASSSDVYNSPLHF

D: TRBD2
V: TRBV20-1
J: TRBJ2-3
size: many
DNA: TGCAGTGCTTTAACTAGCGGCACAGATACGCAGTATTTT
CDR3: CSALTSGTDTQYF

D: -
V: TRBV27
J: TRBJ2-3
size: many
DNA: TGTGCCAGCAGTTTCTTATTTCGGGGAACTAGTAATAGGGCAGATACGCAGTATTTT
CDR3: CASSFLFRGTSNRADTQYF

D: TRBD1
V: TRBV10-3
J: TRBJ1-1
size: few
DNA: TGTGCCATCAGTGGGCTGGGACAGTCTATGAACACTGAAGCTTTCTTT
CDR3: CAISGLGQSMNTEAFF

D: TRBD2
V: TRBV5-1
J: TRBJ2-5
size: many
DNA: TGCGCCAGCAGTTCCGGGACTAGCGGGGGGCAAGAGACCCAGTACTTC
CDR3: CASSSGTSGGQETQYF

D: -
V: TRBV7-2
J: TRBJ2-7
size: many
DNA: TGTGCCAGCAGCTCCCGGGTAGGGGTCCTCTACGAGCAGTACTTC
CDR3: CASSSRVGVLYEQYF

D: TRBD1
V: TRBV6-2/TRBV6-3
J: TRBJ1-6
size: few
DNA: TGTGCCAGCAGCTACCTTTCCCTGGACAGGTCCTATAATTCACCCCTCCACTTT
CDR3: CASSYLSLDRSYNSPLHF

D: -
V: TRBV20-1
J: TRBJ2-3
size: many
DNA: TGCAGTGCTATGATTGTTCGGCGTAGTGGCACAGATACGCAGTATTTT
CDR3: CSAMIVRRSGTDTQYF

D: -
V: TRBV6-5
J: TRBJ1-4
size: few
DNA: TGTGCCAGCAGTTACTCAGAGGTACCAACTAATGAAAAACTGTTTTTT
CDR3: CASSYSEVPTNEKLFF

D: -
V: TRBV6-2/TRBV6-3
J: TRBJ1-5
size: -
DNA: TGTGCCAGCAGTTACTCGACGGGGCAGGGTCAGCCCCAGCATTTT
CDR3: CASSYSTGQGQPQHF

D: -
V: TRBV9
J: TRBJ2-2
size: few
DNA: TGTGCCAGCAGCGTAGACGGGGAGCTGTTTTTT
CDR3: CASSVDGELFF

D: -
V: TRBV7-9
J: TRBJ2-3
size: -
DNA: TGTGCCAGCAGCTCCGGCTCGCTCGTGCTCCCTGGGGATACGCAGTATTTT
CDR3: CASSSGSLVLPGDTQYF

D: -
V: TRBV4-2
J: TRBJ2-3
size: many
DNA: TGTGCCAGCAGCCAACAAGCGGATACGCAGTATTTT
CDR3: CASSQQADTQYF

D: -
V: TRBV9
J: TRBJ1-1
size: few
DNA: TGTGCCAGCAGCGAAGTATCGAACACTGAAGCTTTCTTT
CDR3: CASSEVSNTEAFF

D: -
V: TRBV20-1
J: TRBJ2-7
size: many
DNA: TGCAGTGCTAGATTTAGCGGTCAGGGCGAGCAGTACTTC
CDR3: CSARFSGQGEQYF

D: TRBD2
V: TRBV2
J: TRBJ2-3
size: many
DNA: TGTGCCAGCAGTGTCCTAGCGGGCACAGATACGCAGTATTTT
CDR3: CASSVLAGTDTQYF

D: -
V: TRBV4-3
J: TRBJ1-6
size: few
DNA: TGCGCCAGCAGCCAAGATTCTTCTAGGAGCTCCTATAATTCACCCCTCCACTTT
CDR3: CASSQDSSRSSYNSPLHF

D: -
V: TRBV7-8
J: TRBJ1-1
size: few
DNA: TGTGCCAGCAGCTTATACGGGGGTGGGGAGACCTTAATGAACACTGAAGCTTTCTTT
CDR3: CASSLYGGGETLMNTEAFF